This TCR beta chain is drawn from a study of T cell responses to AZD1222 COVID-19 vaccine. As to this clone: Its antigen is still unknown.

The CDR3 runs 15 residues. J lost 5 bases, V lost 3 bases, and 10 bases had no gene match. Germline CDR1 and CDR2: SGHRS and YFSETQ. The table came from immunoSEQ multiplex PCR; TCRdb's copy has only in-frame clones and leaves some out. In the table there are 150,000 to 200,000 clones, about 88% of which are singletons. Study-wide points: The donor cohort was predominantly white British with a female majority, and clonal diversity may have been underestimated.

The chain couples TRBV5-1 to TRBJ1-2; 7 bases line up with TRBD1. The sequences come from peripheral blood, collected on day 0 of AZD1222 vaccination. The receptor was derived from an adult in good health. CDR3: CASSYGGTELYGYTF. The DNA for the CDR3 is TGCGCCAGCAGCTATGGAGGGACAGAACTTTATGGCTACACCTTC.